This note documents a single TCR beta chain sequence. TCRdb keeps only in-frame clones here, not all; method: immunoSEQ multiplex PCR. This sample has about 82,000 clones, with approximately 87% found just once. This specimen belongs to a study of control samples from healthy donors and cancer patients. The V gene's germline CDR1 is SGDLS and CDR2 YYNGEE. Trimming took off 0 bases at V and 3 bases at J, with 10 bases between the two ends. CDR3 length equals 15 residues. The specimen was blood. This receptor was taken from a man in his fifties in good health. The chain uses TRBV9 and TRBJ1-3, with D hard to call. In nucleotides, the CDR3 is TGTGCCAGCAGCGTAGAGGAGGGAAGTGGAAACACCATATATTTT. Its protein is CASSVEEGSGNTIYF.